Listed here are 5 T cell receptor beta chains from one sample, sequenced in a study of blood T cells in healthy people across ages. A J-beta primer mix and a sample-barcoded 5' primer were used in a second PCR of roughly 6 to 11 cycles. A single record per CDR3 protein comes from TCRdb applying MiXCR to the 5' RACE reads. The top ten hold less than 5% of the sample, which has about 1.5 million distinct CDR3 sequences, around 40% seen once. Sequencing input: blood. The receptors stem from a woman aged 18 to 35 in good health.

The chain is built from TRBV7-2 and TRBJ1-3; D remains ambiguous. Trimming removed 1 base at V and 2 bases at J, with 3 bases between. Germline V gene data show CDR1 as SGHTA and CDR2 as FQGNSA. CDR3 length equals 13 residues. CDR3 coding DNA: TGTGCCAGCAGCTTAGAGGCTGGAAACACCATATATTTT. Amino acids: CASSLEAGNTIYF.

This clonotype was counted many times. The chain joins TRBV2 to TRBJ1-1; D possibly corresponds to TRBD1 (5 bases). V dropped 8 bases and J dropped 5 bases, with 15 bases sitting between them. The length of the CDR3 is 13 residues. Looked up from germline, CDR1 is SNHLY and CDR2 is FYNNEI. The CDR3 is CASQGTGGTEAFF. CDR3 nucleotides: TGTGCCAGCCAGGGCACCGGAGGGACTGAAGCTTTCTTT.

In its sample, this clonotype was seen a few times. This chain joins TRBV6-5 and TRBJ2-2; no clear D. Trimming stripped 1 base from V and 3 bases from J, with 6 bases between. This CDR3 is 14 amino acids long. Germline CDR1 MNHEY, CDR2 SVGAGI. The CDR3 nucleotides read TGTGCCAGCAGTTACTATCAGGACACCGGGGAGCTGTTTTTT. Protein sequence: CASSYYQDTGELFF.

As concerns this clonotype: A read error may produce the germline difference seen at one junction end. The chain recombines TRBV6-6 with TRBJ2-1, with D unresolved. The CDR3 has 12 residues. CDR1 is MNHNY, CDR2 SVGAGI, per germline (reference sequence). The CDR3 here is CASSANYNERFF. In DNA form, the CDR3 reads TGCGCCAGCAGTGCCAACTACAATGAGCGGTTCTTC.

In the case of this clonotype: The junction differs from germline at one of its ends, possibly a read error. The CDR3 nucleotides read TGTGCCAGCAGTGTAGCGGGGAGGAATGGCTACACCTTC. Translated: CASSVAGRNGYTF. The chain links TRBV12-3 or TRBV12-4 to TRBJ1-2; D call uncertain. The CDR3 has 13 amino acids.